These 4 T cell receptor beta chains were all obtained from the same sample, sequenced in a study of blood T cell repertoires in COVID-19. Assay: immunoSEQ multiplex PCR; the TCRdb copy retains only in-frame clones and omits some. The table shows over 150,000 clones, with roughly 91% occurring only once. The sequenced material came from peripheral blood. These receptors all come from a man younger than 35 with COVID-19, enrolled during active disease.

V is TRBV21-1 and J is TRBJ1-3; the table's D gene call, TRBD1, was not cross checked with the DNA. TRBV21-1 is deemed a pseudogene. The length of the CDR3 is 16 residues. CDR3 sequence (DNA): TGTGCCAGCAGCTTCACACCTGGCCCCGCTGGAAACACCATATATTTT. This encodes CASSFTPGPAGNTIYF.

This rearrangement joins TRBV4-2 to TRBJ1-4; weak D call: TRBD1 (5 bases). Trimming shortened V by 0 bases and J by 5 bases, and 10 bases separated the two germline ends. The V gene's germline CDR1 is LGHNA and CDR2 YNFKEQ. CDR3 length: 15 residues. CDR3 nucleotides: TGTGCCAGCAGCCAAGAATCCAGGGTCAATGAAAAACTGTTTTTT. It yields the protein CASSQESRVNEKLFF.

Only one count was recorded for this clone. V gene TRBV19 combines with J gene TRBJ2-1; 9 bases map to TRBD2. Germline CDR1 is LNHDA and CDR2 is SQIVND (reference sequence). The V and J ends lost 3 bases and 7 bases, in that order; junction bases with no gene match: 7. There are 15 residues in the CDR3. The CDR3 reads CASSMLAGAYNEQFF. The CDR3 nucleotides read TGTGCCAGTAGTATGTTAGCGGGAGCTTATAATGAGCAGTTCTTC.

V gene TRBV5-6 combines with J gene TRBJ1-3; D is unresolved. The CDR3 runs 17 residues. V was cut by 3 bases and J by 2 bases, with 18 bases left in between. Germline V gives CDR1 SGHDT, CDR2 YYEEEE. CDR3 bases: TGTGCCAGCAGCTCCATTGGGAGGGATCGGCCTGGAAACACCATATATTTT. Encoded protein: CASSSIGRDRPGNTIYF.